A selection of T cell receptor beta chains follows, all from one sample in a study of T cell responses to AZD1222 COVID-19 vaccine. Here immunoSEQ multiplex PCR was the method, and the copy in TCRdb shows in-frame clones only, minus some. The repertoire has more than 75,000 clones, 90% to 95% of them found once; the top ten carry 5% to 5.5%. The sample here was peripheral blood, taken on day 0 of AZD1222 vaccination. The receptors originated from an adult in good health. The CDR3 runs from the conserved cysteine through the conserved F or W. D genes are given only for firm matches. Size is omitted from some rows. Given values are once, few, many or a class for expanded clones.

-,TRBJ1-4,TRBV28,-,TGTGCCAGCAGCCCCGCTGGGACAAGACATGAAAAACTGTTTTTT,CASSPAGTRHEKLFF
-,TRBJ2-2,TRBV7-3,-,TGTGCCAGCAGCTTAACAGGGTCCACCGGGGAGCTGTTTTTT,CASSLTGSTGELFF
-,TRBJ2-2,TRBV15,-,TGTGCCACCAGCAGGCAAGCGAACACCGGGGAGCTGTTTTTT,CATSRQANTGELFF
-,TRBJ2-2,TRBV27,-,TGTGCCAGCAGCGCCCGAACGAACACCGGGGAGCTGTTTTTT,CASSARTNTGELFF
TRBD2,TRBJ2-7,TRBV7-3,-,TGTGCCAGCAGCCTGACTAGCGGACCCTACGAGCAGTACTTC,CASSLTSGPYEQYF
TRBD1,TRBJ1-4,TRBV3-1/TRBV3-2,-,TGTGCCAGCAGCCACACCACAGGGGTATCTAATGAAAAACTGTTTTTT,CASSHTTGVSNEKLFF
-,TRBJ2-3,TRBV18,-,TGTGCCAGCTCACCCGGGTTGGACAACACAGATACGCAGTATTTT,CASSPGLDNTDTQYF
TRBD1,TRBJ2-1,TRBV6-5,-,TGTGCCAGCAGTTATGTAGCAGGGGGTGAGCAGTTCTTC,CASSYVAGGEQFF
TRBD1,TRBJ2-7,TRBV7-6,-,TGTGCCAGCAGCAAAGACAGGGGGGACGAGCAGTACTTC,CASSKDRGDEQYF
-,TRBJ1-5,TRBV6-2/TRBV6-3,-,TGTGCCAGCAGTTCCAGGACATTCCAGCCCCAGCATTTT,CASSSRTFQPQHF
-,TRBJ1-5,TRBV6-2/TRBV6-3,once,TGTGCCAGCAGTTACCAGGGACGTAGCAATCAGCCCCAGCATTTT,CASSYQGRSNQPQHF
TRBD2,TRBJ2-7,TRBV5-1,-,TGCGCCAGCAGCTTGGCCGGGGCGGGAGTTAGAGAGCAGTACTTC,CASSLAGAGVREQYF
-,TRBJ2-2,TRBV3-1/TRBV3-2,-,TGTGCCAGCAGCCAATCCCATAACACCGGGGAGCTGTTTTTT,CASSQSHNTGELFF
TRBD1,TRBJ2-7,TRBV3-1/TRBV3-2,-,TGTGCCAGCAGCCAGGGGACAGGAACCTACGAGCAGTACTTC,CASSQGTGTYEQYF
TRBD2,TRBJ2-3,TRBV2,-,TGTGCCAGCAGTTTACGGGAGGGGGATACGCAGTATTTT,CASSLREGDTQYF
TRBD1,TRBJ1-5,TRBV19,-,TGTGCCAGTGTCGGAGATTTCGGACAGGGGGGCAATCAGCCCCAGCATTTT,CASVGDFGQGGNQPQHF
TRBD1,TRBJ1-6,TRBV28,-,TGTGCCAGCAGCTTGACAGGGAGCTCCTATAATTCACCCCTCCACTTT,CASSLTGSSYNSPLHF
-,TRBJ2-1,TRBV7-9,-,TGTGCCAGCAGCTTGGTGAATGAGCAGTTCTTC,CASSLVNEQFF
-,TRBJ2-5,TRBV2,-,TGTGCCAGCAGTGAAGAGAGGCAGGGACGGGGAAAGACCCAGTACTTC,CASSEERQGRGKTQYF
TRBD2,TRBJ2-2,TRBV9,once,TGTGCCAGCAGCGTAGCTAGCGGGAGGGCCTCGAACACCGGGGAGCTGTTTTTT,CASSVASGRASNTGELFF